The 4 T cell receptor beta chains listed next were all sequenced from one sample in a study of blood T cell repertoires in COVID-19. Using immunoSEQ multiplex PCR, the repertoire was profiled, and TCRdb retains in-frame clones only, with some absent. The sample yields a few hundred thousand clones, 85% seen once. The sequenced sample consisted of PBMCs or T cells enriched from blood (not recorded which). These receptors all come from a man between 35 and 55 years old who had recovered from COVID-19.

The chain employs TRBV19 and TRBJ1-5, with TRBD1 identical over 7 bases. The junction had 3 bases not matched to a gene; V was cut back by 6 bases and J by 4 bases. The germline V gene has CDR1 LNHDA and CDR2 SQIVND (reference sequence). This CDR3 has 13 residues. The DNA for the CDR3 is TGTGCCAGTAGACCACAGGGGAATCAGCCCCAGCATTTT. It translates to CASRPQGNQPQHF.

The chain combines TRBV2 with TRBJ2-1, with TRBD2 matching 12 bases. Germline CDR1 and CDR2: SNHLY and FYNNEI. This CDR3 contains 17 residues. The trim removed 4 bases at V and 0 bases at J, leaving 4 bases unmatched. CDR3 in DNA: TGTGCCAGCAGTGGCCAGACTAGCGGGAGCTCCTACAATGAGCAGTTCTTC. Protein sequence: CASSGQTSGSSYNEQFF. The variable domain in full, completed from reference TRBV2 and TRBJ2-1, reads EPEVTQTPSHQVTQMGQEVILRCVPISNHLYFYWYRQILGQKVEFLVSFYNNEISEKSEIFDDQFSVERPDGSNFTLKIRSTKLEDSAMYFCASSGQTSGSSYNEQFFGPGTRLTVL.

This rearrangement joins TRBV9 to TRBJ2-5, with D maybe TRBD2 (7 bases). Trimming shortened V by 3 bases and J by 4 bases, and 13 bases separated the two germline ends. The CDR3 covers 14 residues. Germline V lookup: CDR1 SGDLS, CDR2 YYNGEE. The DNA for the CDR3 is TGTGCCAGCAGCGAACAGGGAGGGAGAGAGACCCAGTACTTC. It yields the protein CASSEQGGRETQYF.

The chain joins TRBV27 to TRBJ2-2, with D hard to call. Germline lookup yields CDR1 MNHEY and CDR2 SMNVEV (reference sequence). V shed 3 bases and J shed 0 bases, with 8 bases lying between them. The CDR3 has 15 residues. The CDR3 sequence: CASSFGQTNTGELFF. The CDR3 DNA reads as TGTGCCAGCAGTTTTGGGCAGACGAACACCGGGGAGCTGTTTTTT.